The clone carrying this T cell receptor (beta chain) was counted at least ten times. No antigen is known for it. The CDR3 is 16 residues long. Trimming removed 6 bases at V and 1 base at J, with 16 bases between. Germline CDR1 is ENHRY and CDR2 is SYGVKD. TCRdb used MiXCR to reprocess the 5' RACE reads, holding one entry per CDR3 protein. The table shows 150,000 to 200,000 distinct CDR3 sequences, with roughly 12% occurring only once. These data originate in a study of CD8 T cells in ankylosing spondylitis. General study points: Enrichment of disease-linked clones was reportedly significant in matched ankylosing spondylitis synovial fluid.

The sequence came from a male donor with ankylosing spondylitis or in good health (not recorded which). Sequencing was done on a sample of blood, either unsorted or a sorted T cell fraction (not recorded which). The J gene is TRBJ2-1, the V gene TRBV10-3, with D possibly TRBD1 on 6 matching bases. The CDR3 region has the DNA TGTGCCATCAGAAGTACCAGGGGATCATCCTACAATGAGCAGTTCTTC. This gives the protein CAIRSTRGSSYNEQFF.